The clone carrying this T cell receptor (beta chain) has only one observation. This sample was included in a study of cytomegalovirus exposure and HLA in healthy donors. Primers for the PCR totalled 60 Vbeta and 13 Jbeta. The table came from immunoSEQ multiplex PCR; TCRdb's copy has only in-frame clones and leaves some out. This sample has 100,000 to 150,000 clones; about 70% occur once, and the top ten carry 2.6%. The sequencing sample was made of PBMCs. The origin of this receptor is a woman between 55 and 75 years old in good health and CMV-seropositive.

CDR3 in amino acids: CSVAQEGTNYGYTF. The CDR3 DNA sequence: TGCAGCGTTGCCCAGGAGGGGACGAACTATGGCTACACCTTC. The chain employs TRBV29-1 and TRBJ1-2, with D possibly matching TRBD1 (5 bases). Germline V gene sequence: CDR1 SQVTM, CDR2 ANQGSEA. CDR3 size: 14 residues. The germline V and J ends were trimmed by 4 bases and 2 bases, with 14 bases remaining between them. Supplemented by reference TRBV29-1 and TRBJ1-2, the full variable domain reads SAVISQKPSRDICQRGTSLTIQCQVDSQVTMMFWYRQQPGQSLTLIATANQGSEATYESGFVIDKFPISRPNLTFSTLTVSNMSPEDSSIYLCSVAQEGTNYGYTFGSGTRLTVV.